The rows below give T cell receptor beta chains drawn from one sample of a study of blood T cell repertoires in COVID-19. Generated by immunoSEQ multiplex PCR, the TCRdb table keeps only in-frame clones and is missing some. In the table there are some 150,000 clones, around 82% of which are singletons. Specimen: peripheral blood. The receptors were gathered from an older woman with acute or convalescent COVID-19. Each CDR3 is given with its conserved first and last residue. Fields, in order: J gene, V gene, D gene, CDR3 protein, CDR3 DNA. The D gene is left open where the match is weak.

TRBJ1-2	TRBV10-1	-	CAITGPLAYTF	TGCGCCATCACGGGCCCCCTAGCCTACACCTTC
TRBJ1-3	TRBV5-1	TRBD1	CASGGTGDVGNTIYF	TGCGCCAGCGGCGGGACAGGGGACGTTGGAAACACCATATATTTT
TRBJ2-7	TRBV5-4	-	CASSAGLAYEQYF	TGTGCCAGCAGCGCGGGTCTGGCCTACGAGCAGTACTTC
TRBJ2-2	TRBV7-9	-	CASSLDSYTGELFF	TGTGCCAGCAGTCTGGACAGTTACACCGGGGAGCTGTTTTTT
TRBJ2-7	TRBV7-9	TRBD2	CASIPWGTSGSEQYF	TGTGCCAGCATCCCCTGGGGGACTAGCGGGAGCGAGCAGTACTTC
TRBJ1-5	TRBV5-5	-	CASSLSSLVENQPQHF	TGTGCCAGCAGCTTGTCTTCGTTGGTGGAGAATCAGCCCCAGCATTTT
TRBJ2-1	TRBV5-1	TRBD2	CASSPRAGVENEQFF	TGCGCCAGCAGTCCTAGAGCGGGAGTCGAAAATGAGCAGTTCTTC
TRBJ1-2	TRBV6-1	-	CASSEAPVDGYTF	TGTGCCAGCAGTGAAGCCCCAGTGGATGGCTACACCTTC
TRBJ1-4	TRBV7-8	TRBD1	CASSYNRGREKLFF	TGTGCCAGCAGCTATAACAGGGGGAGGGAAAAACTGTTTTTT
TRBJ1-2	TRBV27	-	CASSPPPPSPYGYTF	TGTGCCAGCAGTCCCCCGCCGCCGAGTCCCTATGGCTACACCTTC